These T cell receptor beta chains were read from a single sample in a study of blood T cell repertoires in COVID-19. Sequencing was performed with immunoSEQ multiplex PCR; in TCRdb, only in-frame clones are kept and a portion is missing. The sample lists 140,000 to 150,000 clones, 84% occurring once. The sequenced sample was peripheral blood. The receptor source for this set is a human donor in a cohort sampled during active COVID-19. The CDR3 runs from the conserved cysteine through the conserved F or W. The order of the fields is J gene, D gene, clone size, V gene, CDR3 DNA, CDR3 protein. The D gene is left open where the match is weak. Expanded clones get a size class; other rows say once, few or many, or leave the size out.

J: TRBJ1-2
D: NA
size: few
V: TRBV5-1
DNA: TGCGCCAGCAGCTTGGAACCGGTTACGGGTGGCTACACCTTC
CDR3: CASSLEPVTGGYTF

J: TRBJ2-2
D: NA
size: NA
V: TRBV5-5
DNA: TGTGCCAGCAGCGCCGAGGGCGTCGGGGAGCTGTTTTTT
CDR3: CASSAEGVGELFF

J: TRBJ1-5
D: NA
size: NA
V: TRBV7-9
DNA: TGTGCCAGCAGCTTAGGACATAATCAGCCCCAGCATTTT
CDR3: CASSLGHNQPQHF

J: TRBJ1-1
D: NA
size: NA
V: TRBV11-3
DNA: TGTGCCAGCATTCGGGGGAGAGCTTTCTTT
CDR3: CASIRGRAFF

J: TRBJ2-6
D: NA
size: NA
V: TRBV7-2
DNA: TGTGCCAGCAGCTTCGCTGGGAGATCTGGGGCCAACGTCCTGACTTTC
CDR3: CASSFAGRSGANVLTF

J: TRBJ2-2
D: TRBD1
size: NA
V: TRBV19
DNA: TGTGCCAGTAGGACAGGGGGAAGGACCGGGGAGCTGTTTTTT
CDR3: CASRTGGRTGELFF

J: TRBJ2-7
D: NA
size: NA
V: TRBV5-1
DNA: TGCGCCAGCAGCCGAGGGGGTCCCTACGAGCAGTACTTC
CDR3: CASSRGGPYEQYF

J: TRBJ1-5
D: NA
size: few
V: TRBV29-1
DNA: TGCAGCGTTGGTGGACAGAATCAGCCCCAGCATTTT
CDR3: CSVGGQNQPQHF

J: TRBJ2-5
D: TRBD2
size: NA
V: TRBV4-1
DNA: TGCGCCAGCAGCTGGACTAGCGGGGGTCGGGAGACCCAGTACTTC
CDR3: CASSWTSGGRETQYF

J: TRBJ1-5
D: NA
size: NA
V: TRBV2
DNA: TGTGCCAGCAAGGAGCCAGACAATCAGCCCCAGCATTTT
CDR3: CASKEPDNQPQHF

J: TRBJ2-7
D: TRBD2
size: NA
V: TRBV9
DNA: TGTGCCAGCAGCGTAGCGGCTAGCGGGTTCCGTTTGTACTTC
CDR3: CASSVAASGFRLYF

J: TRBJ1-1
D: TRBD1
size: NA
V: TRBV7-2
DNA: TGTGCCAGCAGCTTAAGGGGGACAGGGAGAGCTTTCTTT
CDR3: CASSLRGTGRAFF

J: TRBJ1-2
D: NA
size: few
V: TRBV7-2
DNA: TGTGCCAGCAGCCGCAAATCCGGGGGGTATGGCTACACCTTC
CDR3: CASSRKSGGYGYTF

J: TRBJ2-3
D: NA
size: NA
V: TRBV13
DNA: TGTGCCAGCAGCTTAGGGACCGGGGCAGATACGCAGTATTTT
CDR3: CASSLGTGADTQYF

J: TRBJ2-2
D: TRBD2
size: NA
V: TRBV7-3
DNA: TGTGCCAGCAGCTTAGCGAGGCCAACTAGCGCCGGGGAGCTGTTTTTT
CDR3: CASSLARPTSAGELFF

J: TRBJ2-6
D: NA
size: NA
V: TRBV7-8
DNA: TGTGCCAGCAGCCCCGGGGGTGGCTCTGGGGCCAACGTCCTGACTTTC
CDR3: CASSPGGGSGANVLTF

J: TRBJ2-7
D: TRBD1
size: NA
V: TRBV5-4
DNA: TGTGCCAGCAGTCGTGGACGGGACAGCTCCTACGAGCAGTACTTC
CDR3: CASSRGRDSSYEQYF

J: TRBJ1-3
D: NA
size: NA
V: TRBV7-2
DNA: TGTGCCAGCAGCTTAGTTGCGGGTGGTGGAAACACCATATATTTT
CDR3: CASSLVAGGGNTIYF

J: TRBJ1-1
D: NA
size: few
V: TRBV28
DNA: TGTGCCAGCATGGGCAGGGGGAACACTGAAGCTTTCTTT
CDR3: CASMGRGNTEAFF

J: TRBJ1-1
D: NA
size: NA
V: TRBV28
DNA: TGTGCCAGCAGTGTATGGGGGGCCACTGAAGCTTTCTTT
CDR3: CASSVWGATEAFF

J: TRBJ1-1
D: NA
size: NA
V: TRBV6-1
DNA: TGTGCCAGCAGTGAATCCCGGGGGGCATGGACTGAAGCTTTCTTT
CDR3: CASSESRGAWTEAFF

J: TRBJ1-6
D: NA
size: NA
V: TRBV5-1
DNA: TGCGCCAGCAGCTTGGGGAACAGCAATTCACCCCTCCACTTT
CDR3: CASSLGNSNSPLHF

J: TRBJ2-1
D: TRBD2
size: many
V: TRBV9
DNA: TGTGCCAGCAGCTGGGGGGGAAATGAGCAGTTCTTC
CDR3: CASSWGGNEQFF

J: TRBJ2-1
D: NA
size: NA
V: TRBV5-4
DNA: TGTGCCAGCAGCTTCCCAGGGGTCAATGAGCAGTTCTTC
CDR3: CASSFPGVNEQFF

J: TRBJ1-1
D: NA
size: NA
V: TRBV5-4
DNA: TGTGCCAGCAGCTTACAGTTAATGAACACTGAAGCTTTCTTT
CDR3: CASSLQLMNTEAFF

J: TRBJ1-3
D: NA
size: NA
V: TRBV5-4
DNA: TGTGCCAGCAGCTCCCAGGCGGGAGCTGGAAACACCATATATTTT
CDR3: CASSSQAGAGNTIYF

J: TRBJ2-5
D: NA
size: NA
V: TRBV18
DNA: TGTGCCAGCTCACTAGCGGTAAAGCAAGAGACCCAGTACTTC
CDR3: CASSLAVKQETQYF

J: TRBJ2-5
D: NA
size: NA
V: TRBV27
DNA: TGTGCCAGCAGTTCCCGGTCCCAAGAGACCCAGTACTTC
CDR3: CASSSRSQETQYF

J: TRBJ2-5
D: TRBD1
size: NA
V: TRBV7-7
DNA: TGTGCTAGCAGCGCCGGGACAGGGGGCATGGAGACCCAGTACTTC
CDR3: CASSAGTGGMETQYF

J: TRBJ2-1
D: NA
size: NA
V: TRBV27
DNA: TGTGCCAGCAGTTTAAGAGGATCCCGCTCCAATGAGCAGTTCTTC
CDR3: CASSLRGSRSNEQFF

J: TRBJ1-4
D: NA
size: NA
V: TRBV18
DNA: TGTGCCTCCTCCCGGGGGGCAGGAGGTGAAAAACTGTTTTTT
CDR3: CASSRGAGGEKLFF

J: TRBJ2-7
D: TRBD1
size: NA
V: TRBV3-1/TRBV3-2
DNA: TGTGCCAGCAGCCCCGGGACAGGGGGATACGAGCAGTACTTC
CDR3: CASSPGTGGYEQYF

J: TRBJ2-5
D: TRBD2
size: NA
V: TRBV11-3
DNA: TGTGCCAGCAGCTTAGGGACTAGCGGGTTTAAGACCCAGTACTTC
CDR3: CASSLGTSGFKTQYF

J: TRBJ2-5
D: TRBD2
size: NA
V: TRBV4-3
DNA: TGCGCCAGCAGCCAAGGGGCTAGCGGGGACGGGGAGACCCAGTACTTC
CDR3: CASSQGASGDGETQYF

J: TRBJ2-5
D: NA
size: NA
V: TRBV2
DNA: TGTGCCAGCAGCTCCTCCGGGGAGACCCAGTACTTC
CDR3: CASSSSGETQYF

J: TRBJ2-3
D: NA
size: once
V: TRBV5-4
DNA: TGTGCCAGCAGGACAGAGTACACAGATACGCAGTATTTT
CDR3: CASRTEYTDTQYF

J: TRBJ2-3
D: TRBD1
size: NA
V: TRBV15
DNA: TGTGCCACCAGCAGACAGACATCGACAGGGGCCCTTGCGCAGTATTTT
CDR3: CATSRQTSTGALAQYF

J: TRBJ1-4
D: NA
size: NA
V: TRBV5-6
DNA: TGTGCCAGCAGCTACAAATGGGAAAAACTGTTTTTT
CDR3: CASSYKWEKLFF

J: TRBJ1-2
D: NA
size: NA
V: TRBV7-3
DNA: TGTGCCAGCAGCTTAGCTGGTGGGAGTGGCTACACCTTC
CDR3: CASSLAGGSGYTF

J: TRBJ1-5
D: NA
size: NA
V: TRBV19
DNA: TGTGCCAGTAGTATAGTAGTGAGCAATCAGCCCCAGCATTTT
CDR3: CASSIVVSNQPQHF

J: TRBJ2-1
D: NA
size: NA
V: TRBV11-2
DNA: TGTGCCAGCAGCCCTCGGGTGGATGGCAATGAGCAGTTCTTC
CDR3: CASSPRVDGNEQFF

J: TRBJ2-7
D: NA
size: NA
V: TRBV5-6
DNA: TGTGCCAGCAGCTTGAGGGGGACCTTCCAGAGCTCCTACGAGCAGTACTTC
CDR3: CASSLRGTFQSSYEQYF

J: TRBJ1-1
D: NA
size: NA
V: TRBV5-1
DNA: TGCGCCAGCAGCCTGGGACCCCTAGGAGCTGAATCTTTCTTT
CDR3: CASSLGPLGAESFF